This T cell receptor (beta chain) was identified in a study of blood T cell repertoires in COVID-19. This CDR3 region has 15 residues. Germline V gene data show CDR1 as SGHRS and CDR2 as YFSETQ. The V end was cut by 0 bases, the J end by 4 bases, with 14 bases between. Produced via immunoSEQ multiplex PCR; TCRdb's table is partial and in-frame only. The sample carries roughly 100,000 clones, 85% to 90% recorded once. Sequencing used peripheral blood. The clonotype comes from a human donor in a cohort sampled during active COVID-19. The V and J genes are TRBV5-1 and TRBJ2-7, with D possibly TRBD1 on 6 matching bases. The CDR3 DNA follows: TGCGCCAGCAGCTTGGACCCAGGGGCTGGGTACGAGCAGTACTTC. As protein: CASSLDPGAGYEQYF.